Below, 32 T cell receptor beta chains from the same sample are listed, as sequenced in a study of tumor-infiltrating lymphocytes in oesophageal squamous cell carcinoma. TCRdb called the PCR reads again in MiXCR, with one record for every CDR3 protein. The sample gives approximately 10,000 distinct CDR3 sequences, over 50% of which show up once; more than 20% is in the top ten. The sequenced sample consisted of esophageal tumor tissue. These receptor sequences come from a male donor with esophageal squamous cell carcinoma.

This clonotype was counted many times. This chain connects TRBV7-2 to TRBJ2-1, with unresolved D. TRBJ2-7 matches the DNA end more closely, so the J call is doubtful. CDR3 length: 11 residues. Germline lookup yields CDR1 SGHTA and CDR2 FQGNSA. The CDR3 is CASSYHYEQYF. CDR3 DNA: TGTGCCAGCAGCTACCACTACGAGCAGTACTTC.

This sequence joins TRBV7-3 and TRBJ2-3; either TRBD1 or TRBD2 may fit D (5 bases each). The V gene's germline CDR1 is SGHTA and CDR2 FQGTGA. The V end lost 2 bases, the J end lost 6 bases, and 12 bases lay between the germline ends. The CDR3 loop spans 14 amino acids. For the CDR3, the DNA is TGTGCCAGCAGCTTACTCCAGGGACGGGATACGCAGTATTTT. The encoded protein is CASSLLQGRDTQYF.

The chain links TRBV5-4 to TRBJ2-3; D possibly matches TRBD1 or TRBD2 (6 bases each). The ends were cut back, 0 bases at V and 2 bases at J, with 7 bases in the middle. The CDR3 is made up of 14 amino acids. The germline CDR1 and CDR2 sequences are SGHNT and YYREEE (reference sequence). CDR3 protein: CASSLGGATDTQYF. For the CDR3, the DNA is TGTGCCAGCAGCTTGGGGGGGGCCACAGATACGCAGTATTTT.

This chain links TRBV12-5 with TRBJ2-3; D not resolved. Trimming cost V 4 bases and J 2 bases, with 7 bases left between them. CDR1 is LGHNT, CDR2 FRNRAP, per germline. This CDR3 is built from 13 residues. The CDR3 region has the DNA TGTGCTAGTGGTTCGATTGACACAGATACGCAGTATTTT. Translated, it gives CASGSIDTDTQYF.

In this sample, this clonotype is medium-sized. This chain uses TRBV7-2 with TRBJ1-1; 7 positions agree with TRBD1. Germline loops: CDR1 SGHTA, CDR2 FQGNSA. V lost 1 base and J lost 3; bases outside the gene matches: 5. The CDR3 spans 15 residues. The CDR3 protein is CASSLVRGRDTEAFF. The DNA of the CDR3 is TGTGCCAGCAGCTTAGTTAGGGGGCGAGACACTGAAGCTTTCTTT. The entire variable domain, with the rest obtained from reference TRBV7-2 and TRBJ1-1, is as follows: GAGVSQSPSNKVTEKGKDVELRCDPISGHTALYWYRQSLGQGLEFLIYFQGNSAPDKSGLPSDRFSAERTGGSVSTLTIQRTQQEDSAVYLCASSLVRGRDTEAFFGQGTRLTVV.

The genes are TRBV7-8 and TRBJ2-3; no definite D call. The CDR3 contains 13 residues. The V gene's germline CDR1 is SGHVS and CDR2 FQNEAQ. The V gene lost 2 bases and the J gene lost 3 bases, with 6 bases spanning the gap. The CDR3 DNA reads TGTGCCAGCAGCTTATCAGAGACAGATACGCAGTATTTT. It is translated as CASSLSETDTQYF.

This chain connects TRBV5-1 to TRBJ2-3, with TRBD2 matching over 9 bases. CDR3 length: 14 amino acids. Germline V gene lookup returns CDR1 SGHRS and CDR2 YFSETQ. The junction had 1 base not matched to a gene; V was cut back by 2 bases and J by 3 bases. CDR3 nucleotide sequence: TGCGCCAGCAGCTTAGGACTAGCGACAGATACGCAGTATTTT. This encodes CASSLGLATDTQYF.

Only one count was recorded for this clonotype. This chain connects TRBV6-1 to TRBJ1-5, with D perhaps matching TRBD1 (5 bases). Between the trimmed V and J ends, which lost 6 bases and 7 bases, there was a span of 16 bases. Germline CDR1 reads MNHNS; CDR2 reads SASEGT. This CDR3 is built from 14 residues. CDR3 sequence (DNA): TGTGCCAGCAGGAAGCTCGGGGCAAGCCAGCCCCAGCATTTT. Protein product: CASRKLGASQPQHF.

This clonotype was seen a handful of times. V is TRBV12-3 or TRBV12-4 and J is TRBJ2-1; D uncertain. The last part of the DNA fits TRBJ2-5 better; the J call may be wrong. The CDR3 length is 11 residues. CDR3 bases: TGTGCCAGCAGTTTCGAAGAGACCCAGTACTTC. As protein: CASSFEETQYF.

This clonotype was counted at least ten times. A read error is possible here, since a much larger clone lies one base away. This chain connects TRBV6-1 to TRBJ2-1, with TRBD2 as a possible D gene (6 bases). The J call could be wrong; TRBJ2-7 is a better fit for the DNA end. Germline loops: CDR1 MNHNS, CDR2 SASEGT. The CDR3 spans 15 residues. CDR3 bases: TGTGCCACAGCGCGCCGGGAGAGCTCCTACAATGAGCAGTACTTC. Protein sequence: CATARRESSYNEQYF.

This clonotype was recorded a few times. The chain employs TRBV29-1 and TRBJ2-3; TRBD2 might be the D (6 bases). CDR3 length: 14 amino acids. Germline CDR1 and CDR2: SQVTM and ANQGSEA. V was trimmed by 3 bases and J by 0 bases, leaving 10 bases between them. CDR3 residues: CSVDVLASTDTQYF. CDR3 sequence (DNA): TGCAGCGTTGATGTACTAGCAAGCACAGATACGCAGTATTTT.

This clonotype turned up a few times. The rearrangement links TRBV7-2 to TRBJ2-3; TRBD2 agrees at 9 bases. The J call is doubtful: the DNA matches TRBJ2-5 better. The CDR3 length is 14 residues. Germline V gene data show CDR1 as SGHTA and CDR2 as FQGNSA. CDR3 region: CASSFSGRGETQYF. The CDR3, as DNA: TGTGCCAGCAGCTTTAGCGGGAGAGGGGAGACCCAGTACTTC.

V is TRBV7-6 and J is TRBJ2-1; TRBD2 matches 10 bases. The J call may be mistaken, given a closer DNA end match to TRBJ2-7. Germline lookup yields CDR1 SGHVS and CDR2 FNYEAQ. The CDR3 covers 15 residues. The CDR3 sequence: CASSLGLAGVYEQYF. CDR3 coding DNA: TGTGCCAGCAGCTTAGGGCTAGCGGGAGTTTACGAGCAGTACTTC.

The chain has TRBV5-1 and TRBJ2-5; 8 bases line up with TRBD1. The CDR3 covers 13 residues. V was pared by 5 bases and J by 5 bases, with 5 bases of the junction left unmatched. Per germline, CDR1 SGHRS and CDR2 YFSETQ. The CDR3: CASSGQGSETQYF. CDR3 DNA sequence: TGCGCCAGCAGTGGACAGGGTTCGGAGACCCAGTACTTC. Based on the CDR3 plus reference TRBV5-1 and TRBJ2-5, the full variable domain is KAGVTQTPRYLIKTRGQQVTLSCSPISGHRSVSWYQQTPGQGLQFLFEYFSETQRNKGNFPGRFSGRQFSNSRSEMNVSTLELGDSALYLCASSGQGSETQYFGPGTRLLVL.

The sample holds many counts of this clonotype. V is TRBV6-1 and J is TRBJ2-7; TRBD2 matches at 14 bases. The CDR3 is 15 residues long. Germline V CDR1 and CDR2: MNHNS, SASEGT. J gave up 6 bases and V 7 bases, and 8 bases lay outside the gene matches. The CDR3 DNA sequence: TGTGCCAGCAATAGGGGACTAGCGGGAGTTGTCGAGCAGTACTTC. Translation gives CASNRGLAGVVEQYF.

The chain couples TRBV24-1 to TRBJ2-1; D unresolved. The DNA end lines up better with TRBJ2-7; the J call may be wrong. Germline CDR1 is KGHDR and CDR2 is SFDVKD. This CDR3 is built from 13 residues. The CDR3 here is CATSDLRSYEQYF. As DNA, the CDR3 is TGTGCCACCAGTGACCTGAGAAGCTACGAGCAGTACTTC.

The genes are TRBV7-9 and TRBJ2-5; TRBD2 matches 9 bases. The DNA end favors TRBJ2-7, so the J call may be wrong. Germline CDR1 reads SEHNR; CDR2 reads FQNEAQ (reference sequence). The CDR3 contains 16 residues. CDR3 nucleotide sequence: TGTGCCAGCAGCTTAGCGGGCGGGAGGGTCCTATACGAGCAGTACTTC. Translated: CASSLAGGRVLYEQYF.

This clonotype was picked up a small number of times. The V call is TRBV7-3, the J call TRBJ2-7; TRBD2 matches 9 bases. Germline V gene sequence: CDR1 SGHTA, CDR2 FQGTGA. J gave up 7 bases and V 1 base, and 5 bases lay outside the gene matches. The CDR3 covers 14 residues. The CDR3: CASSLSGGGAEQYF. Written as DNA, the CDR3 is TGTGCCAGCAGCTTAAGCGGGGGGGGGGCTGAGCAGTACTTC.

The chain couples TRBV6-1 to TRBJ2-4; 9 bases agree with TRBD1. Germline values: CDR1 MNHNS, CDR2 SASEGT. CDR3 size: 12 residues. V lost 4 bases, J lost 8 bases, and 0 bases stayed unmatched. CDR3 region: CASSGQGDIQYF. For the CDR3, the DNA is TGTGCCAGCAGTGGACAGGGGGACATTCAGTACTTC.

The V call is TRBV28, the J call TRBJ1-1, with D perhaps matching TRBD1 (6 bases). The CDR3 consists of 13 residues. CDR1 and CDR2 from the germline V gene are MDHEN and SYDVKM. V was trimmed by 10 bases and J by 3 bases, leaving 15 bases between them. In DNA, the CDR3 is TGTGCCACCTATCTCGCAGGGGACACTGAAGCTTTCTTT. Translating gives CATYLAGDTEAFF. Full variable domain (rest looked up from reference TRBV28 and TRBJ1-1): DVKVTQSSRYLVKRTGEKVFLECVQDMDHENMFWYRQDPGLGLRLIYFSYDVKMKEKGDIPEGYSVSREKKERFSLILESASTNQTSMYLCATYLAGDTEAFFGQGTRLTVV.

As DNA, the CDR3 is TGTGCCAGCAGCCAGGGACCAGCCTTGGATGAGCAGTTCTTC. Amino acid sequence: CASSQGPALDEQFF. The rearrangement links TRBV7-2 to TRBJ2-5; tentatively, D is TRBD1 or TRBD2 (5 bases each). TRBJ2-1 explains the end of the DNA better; the J call may be wrong. Germline V gene sequence: CDR1 SGHTA, CDR2 FQGNSA. This CDR3 has 14 residues.

On this clonotype itself: This may come from a read error, since a much larger clone is one base off. V usage is TRBV6-6 and J usage is TRBJ2-5; TRBD2 matches 8 bases. The end of the DNA is better explained by TRBJ2-1, so the J call may be wrong. The CDR3 length is 13 residues. Germline loops: CDR1 MNHNY, CDR2 SVGAGI (reference sequence). The CDR3 here is CASRSGGADEQFF. The CDR3 DNA is TGTGCCAGCAGGTCGGGAGGGGCCGACGAGCAGTTCTTC.

J is TRBJ2-1 and V is TRBV6-5; TRBD1 matches at 11 bases. The tail of the sequence fits TRBJ2-7 better, so the J call may be wrong. Germline CDR1 and CDR2: MNHEY and SVGAGI. The CDR3 covers 15 residues. The CDR3 DNA sequence: TGTGCCAGCACCCCAGGGACAGGGGGTTACTACGAGCAGTACTTC. Translating it yields CASTPGTGGYYEQYF.

Only a few counts were recorded for this clonotype. The V and J genes are TRBV7-2 and TRBJ2-7; possibly TRBD1 for D (5 bases). The J call may not be correct, given that the DNA end is closer to TRBJ1-2. This CDR3 spans 21 amino acids. Germline lookup yields CDR1 SGHTA and CDR2 FQGNSA. CDR3 protein: CASSSYEYPGTATTKFYGYTF. The CDR3 DNA sequence: TGTGCCAGCAGCTCCTATGAATACCCCGGGACGGCCACGACTAAATTCTATGGCTACACCTTC.

This chain uses TRBV7-8 with TRBJ2-2; 10 bases line up with TRBD2. Per the germline V gene, CDR1 is SGHVS and CDR2 is FQNEAQ. Losses at the gene ends were 1 base for V and 6 bases for J; bases not matched to a gene: 5. This CDR3 spans 16 amino acids. The CDR3 coding sequence is TGTGCCAGCAGCTTAGAGTTAGCGGGAGGTTCCGGGGAGCTGTTTTTT. Encoded protein: CASSLELAGGSGELFF.

This clonotype was seen just once. V and J are TRBV12-3 or TRBV12-4 and TRBJ2-3, with TRBD2 matching over 12 bases. Matching the DNA end better, TRBJ2-1 makes the J call doubtful. This CDR3 is 17 amino acids long. The CDR3 region has the DNA TGTGCCAGCAGTCCTTCACTAGCGGGAGGCCCCTTAGGAGAGCAGTTCTTC. As protein: CASSPSLAGGPLGEQFF.

This rearrangement joins TRBV12-3 or TRBV12-4 to TRBJ2-5; TRBD2 might be the D (5 bases). The tail of the sequence fits TRBJ2-7 better, so the J call may be wrong. The CDR3 length is 16 residues. The chain's CDR3 is CASNSSPGKSSYEQYF. Written as DNA, the CDR3 is TGTGCCAGCAATTCTAGTCCGGGGAAAAGCTCCTACGAGCAGTACTTC.

The chain employs TRBV7-9 and TRBJ2-4, with D perhaps being TRBD1 or TRBD2 (5 bases each). The germline CDR1 and CDR2 sequences are SEHNR and FQNEAQ (reference sequence). The CDR3 has 14 residues. Trimming took 2 bases from V and 3 from J, leaving 8 bases between them. The chain's CDR3 is CASSLMGDKNIQYF. CDR3 in DNA: TGTGCCAGCAGCTTAATGGGGGACAAAAACATTCAGTACTTC.

The table lists this clonotype with a few counts. The rearrangement uses TRBV7-3 and TRBJ2-6; D unresolved. Trimming shortened V by 5 bases and J by 1 base, and 9 bases separated the two germline ends. This CDR3 region has 15 residues. Germline V gives CDR1 SGHTA, CDR2 FQGTGA. The CDR3 is CASSDILSGANVLTF. The CDR3 coding sequence is TGTGCCAGCAGCGATATACTTTCTGGGGCCAACGTCCTGACTTTC.

The chain recombines TRBV7-6 with TRBJ2-1; D is uncertain. The CDR3 is 12 amino acids. Between the trimmed V and J ends, which lost 6 bases and 9 bases, there was a span of 12 bases. Germline V lookup: CDR1 SGHVS, CDR2 FNYEAQ. The CDR3 protein is CASSLEIGEQFF. The CDR3 DNA reads as TGTGCCAGCAGTCTAGAGATAGGTGAGCAGTTCTTC.

This clonotype was seen only a few times. At one boundary the junction diverges from the germline segment, which might be a read error. J is TRBJ2-5 and V is TRBV2, with TRBD2 matching over 8 bases. This CDR3 contains 15 residues. CDR1 SNHLY and CDR2 FYNNEI come from the germline V gene. CDR3 sequence (DNA): TGTGCCAGCAGCTCCGGCGGGGGGCTTGATTCACCCCTCCACTTC. This codes for CASSSGGGLDSPLHF. Looking up the rest from reference TRBV2 and TRBJ2-5 gives the full variable domain: EPEVTQTPSHQVTQMGQEVILRCVPISNHLYFYWYRQILGQKVEFLVSFYNNEISEKSEIFDDQFSVERPDGSNFTLKIRSTKLEDSAMYFCASSSGGGLDSPLHFGPGTRLLVL.

The chain combines TRBV7-2 with TRBJ2-7; D is unclear. CDR3 length equals 13 residues. Trimming shortened V by 3 bases and J by 0 bases, and 6 bases separated the two germline ends. Per the germline V gene, CDR1 is SGHTA and CDR2 is FQGNSA. The CDR3 loop reads CASSFGPSYEQYF. The CDR3 DNA reads as TGTGCCAGCAGCTTTGGCCCCTCCTACGAGCAGTACTTC. Using reference TRBV7-2 and TRBJ2-7 for the parts outside the CDR3, the full variable domain is GAGVSQSPSNKVTEKGKDVELRCDPISGHTALYWYRQSLGQGLEFLIYFQGNSAPDKSGLPSDRFSAERTGGSVSTLTIQRTQQEDSAVYLCASSFGPSYEQYFGPGTRLTVT.